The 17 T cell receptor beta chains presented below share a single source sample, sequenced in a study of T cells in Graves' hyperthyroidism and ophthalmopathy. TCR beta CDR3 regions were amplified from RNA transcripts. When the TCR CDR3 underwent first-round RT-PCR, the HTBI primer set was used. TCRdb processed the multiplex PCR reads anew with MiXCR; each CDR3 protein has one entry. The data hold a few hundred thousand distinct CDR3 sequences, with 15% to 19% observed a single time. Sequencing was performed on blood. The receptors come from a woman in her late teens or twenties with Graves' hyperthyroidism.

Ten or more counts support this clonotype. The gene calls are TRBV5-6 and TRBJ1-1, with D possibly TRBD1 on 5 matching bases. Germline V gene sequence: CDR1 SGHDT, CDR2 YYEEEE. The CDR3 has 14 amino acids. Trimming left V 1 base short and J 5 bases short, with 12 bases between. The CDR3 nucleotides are TGTGCCAGCAGCTTGCTTGGGGGTAGGACTGAAGCTTTCTTT. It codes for CASSLLGGRTEAFF. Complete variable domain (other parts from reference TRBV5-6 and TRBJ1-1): DAGVTQSPTHLIKTRGQQVTLRCSPKSGHDTVSWYQQALGQGPQFIFQYYEEEERQRGNFPDRFSGHQFPNYSSELNVNALLLGDSALYLCASSLLGGRTEAFFGQGTRLTVV.

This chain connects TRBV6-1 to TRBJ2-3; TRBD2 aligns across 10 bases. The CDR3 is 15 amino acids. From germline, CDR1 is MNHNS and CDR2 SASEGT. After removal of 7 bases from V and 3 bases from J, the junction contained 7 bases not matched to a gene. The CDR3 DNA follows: TGTGCCAGCACCGCCAGCGGGAGGGCGACAGATACGCAGTATTTT. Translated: CASTASGRATDTQYF.

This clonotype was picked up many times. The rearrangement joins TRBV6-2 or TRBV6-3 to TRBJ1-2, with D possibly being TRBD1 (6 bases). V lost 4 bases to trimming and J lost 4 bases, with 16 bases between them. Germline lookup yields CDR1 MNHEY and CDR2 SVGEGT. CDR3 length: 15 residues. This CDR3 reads CASSSTGFSSYGYTF. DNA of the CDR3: TGTGCCAGCAGTTCGACAGGTTTTTCCAGCTATGGCTACACCTTC.

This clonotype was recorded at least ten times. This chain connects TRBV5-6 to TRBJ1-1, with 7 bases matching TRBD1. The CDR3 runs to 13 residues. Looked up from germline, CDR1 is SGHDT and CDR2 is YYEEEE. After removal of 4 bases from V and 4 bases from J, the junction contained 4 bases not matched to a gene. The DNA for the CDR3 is TGTGCCAGCAGCGTGCAGGGGGGCACTGAAGCTTTCTTT. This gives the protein CASSVQGGTEAFF.

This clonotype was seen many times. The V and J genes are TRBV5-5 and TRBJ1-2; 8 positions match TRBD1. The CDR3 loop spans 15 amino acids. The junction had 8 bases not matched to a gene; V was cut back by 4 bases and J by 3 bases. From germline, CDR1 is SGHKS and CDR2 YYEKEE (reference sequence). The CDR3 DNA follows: TGTGCCAGCAGCGGAAGGACAGGGAGGGACTATGGCTACACCTTC. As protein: CASSGRTGRDYGYTF.

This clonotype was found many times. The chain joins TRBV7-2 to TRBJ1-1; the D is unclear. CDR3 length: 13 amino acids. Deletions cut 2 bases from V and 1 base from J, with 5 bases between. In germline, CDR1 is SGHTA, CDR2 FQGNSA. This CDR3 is CASSLRANTEAFF. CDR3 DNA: TGTGCCAGCAGCTTAAGGGCGAACACTGAAGCTTTCTTT.

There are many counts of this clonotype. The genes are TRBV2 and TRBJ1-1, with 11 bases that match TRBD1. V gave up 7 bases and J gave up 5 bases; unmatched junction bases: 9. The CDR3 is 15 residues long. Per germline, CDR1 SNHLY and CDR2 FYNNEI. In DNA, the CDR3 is TGTGCCAGCACCGGACAGGGGGCGTTTGGGACTGAAGCTTTCTTT. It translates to CASTGQGAFGTEAFF.

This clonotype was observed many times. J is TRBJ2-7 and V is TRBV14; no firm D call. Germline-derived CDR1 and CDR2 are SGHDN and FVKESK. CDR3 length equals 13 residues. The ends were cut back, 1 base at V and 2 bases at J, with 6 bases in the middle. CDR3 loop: CASSQGMAYEQYF. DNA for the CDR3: TGTGCCAGCAGCCAAGGGATGGCCTACGAGCAGTACTTC.

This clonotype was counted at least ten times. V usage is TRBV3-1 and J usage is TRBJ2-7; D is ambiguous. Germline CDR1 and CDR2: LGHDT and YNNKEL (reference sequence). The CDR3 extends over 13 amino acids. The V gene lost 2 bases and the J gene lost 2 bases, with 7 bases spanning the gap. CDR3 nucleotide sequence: TGTGCCAGCAGCCAAAGTGTTACCTACGAGCAGTACTTC. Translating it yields CASSQSVTYEQYF.

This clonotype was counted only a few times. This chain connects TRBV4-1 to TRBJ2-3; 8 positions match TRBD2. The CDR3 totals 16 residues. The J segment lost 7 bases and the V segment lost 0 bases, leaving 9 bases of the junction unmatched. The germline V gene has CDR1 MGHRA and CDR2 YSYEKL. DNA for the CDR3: TGCGCCAGCAGCCAAGAGTCCGCGGGGGGCATGTATACGCAGTATTTT. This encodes CASSQESAGGMYTQYF.

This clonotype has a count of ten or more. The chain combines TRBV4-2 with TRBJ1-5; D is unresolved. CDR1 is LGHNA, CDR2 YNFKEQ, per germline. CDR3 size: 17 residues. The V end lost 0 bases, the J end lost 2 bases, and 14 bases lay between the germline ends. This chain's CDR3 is CASSQEVQTWGNQPQHF. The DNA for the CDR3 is TGTGCCAGCAGCCAAGAAGTACAGACGTGGGGCAATCAGCCCCAGCATTTT.

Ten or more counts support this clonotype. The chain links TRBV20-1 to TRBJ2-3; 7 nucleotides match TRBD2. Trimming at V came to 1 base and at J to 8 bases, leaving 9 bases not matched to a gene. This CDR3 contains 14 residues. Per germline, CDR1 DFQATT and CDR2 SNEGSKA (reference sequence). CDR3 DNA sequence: TGCAGTGCTAGAGTTCCAGGGACGGGGGGTACGCAGTATTTT. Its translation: CSARVPGTGGTQYF.

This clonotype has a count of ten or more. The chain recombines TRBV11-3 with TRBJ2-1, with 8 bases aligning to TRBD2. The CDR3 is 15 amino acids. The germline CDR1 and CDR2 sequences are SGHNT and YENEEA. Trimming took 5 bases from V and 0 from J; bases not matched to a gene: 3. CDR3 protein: CASSPGGSSYNEQFF. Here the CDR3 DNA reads TGTGCCAGCAGCCCGGGGGGGAGCTCCTACAATGAGCAGTTCTTC.

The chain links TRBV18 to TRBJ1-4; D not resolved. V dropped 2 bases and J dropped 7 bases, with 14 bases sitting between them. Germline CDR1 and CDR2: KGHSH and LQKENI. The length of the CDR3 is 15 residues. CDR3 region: CASSPIQGFGEKLFF. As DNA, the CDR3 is TGTGCCAGCTCACCAATTCAAGGGTTCGGTGAAAAACTGTTTTTT.

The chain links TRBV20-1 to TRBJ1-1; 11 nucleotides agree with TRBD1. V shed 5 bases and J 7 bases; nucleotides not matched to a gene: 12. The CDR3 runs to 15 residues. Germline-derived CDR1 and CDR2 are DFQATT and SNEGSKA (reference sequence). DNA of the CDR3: TGCAGTGCTTCACCGGGACAGGGGGTGGGAGATGAAGCTTTCTTT. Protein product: CSASPGQGVGDEAFF.

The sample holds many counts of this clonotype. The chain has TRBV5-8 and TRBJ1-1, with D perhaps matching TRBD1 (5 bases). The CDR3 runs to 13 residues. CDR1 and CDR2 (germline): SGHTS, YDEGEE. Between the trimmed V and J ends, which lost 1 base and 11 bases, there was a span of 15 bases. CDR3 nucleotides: TGTGCCAGCAGCTTGTTGTACGGGGGGTCGGCTTTCTTT. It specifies CASSLLYGGSAFF.

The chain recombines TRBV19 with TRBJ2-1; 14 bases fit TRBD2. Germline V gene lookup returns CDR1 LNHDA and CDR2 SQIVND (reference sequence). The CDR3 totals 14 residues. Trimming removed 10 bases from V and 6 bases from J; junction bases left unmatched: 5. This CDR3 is CATSTSGRANEQFF. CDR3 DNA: TGTGCCACCTCGACTAGCGGGAGGGCCAATGAGCAGTTCTTC.